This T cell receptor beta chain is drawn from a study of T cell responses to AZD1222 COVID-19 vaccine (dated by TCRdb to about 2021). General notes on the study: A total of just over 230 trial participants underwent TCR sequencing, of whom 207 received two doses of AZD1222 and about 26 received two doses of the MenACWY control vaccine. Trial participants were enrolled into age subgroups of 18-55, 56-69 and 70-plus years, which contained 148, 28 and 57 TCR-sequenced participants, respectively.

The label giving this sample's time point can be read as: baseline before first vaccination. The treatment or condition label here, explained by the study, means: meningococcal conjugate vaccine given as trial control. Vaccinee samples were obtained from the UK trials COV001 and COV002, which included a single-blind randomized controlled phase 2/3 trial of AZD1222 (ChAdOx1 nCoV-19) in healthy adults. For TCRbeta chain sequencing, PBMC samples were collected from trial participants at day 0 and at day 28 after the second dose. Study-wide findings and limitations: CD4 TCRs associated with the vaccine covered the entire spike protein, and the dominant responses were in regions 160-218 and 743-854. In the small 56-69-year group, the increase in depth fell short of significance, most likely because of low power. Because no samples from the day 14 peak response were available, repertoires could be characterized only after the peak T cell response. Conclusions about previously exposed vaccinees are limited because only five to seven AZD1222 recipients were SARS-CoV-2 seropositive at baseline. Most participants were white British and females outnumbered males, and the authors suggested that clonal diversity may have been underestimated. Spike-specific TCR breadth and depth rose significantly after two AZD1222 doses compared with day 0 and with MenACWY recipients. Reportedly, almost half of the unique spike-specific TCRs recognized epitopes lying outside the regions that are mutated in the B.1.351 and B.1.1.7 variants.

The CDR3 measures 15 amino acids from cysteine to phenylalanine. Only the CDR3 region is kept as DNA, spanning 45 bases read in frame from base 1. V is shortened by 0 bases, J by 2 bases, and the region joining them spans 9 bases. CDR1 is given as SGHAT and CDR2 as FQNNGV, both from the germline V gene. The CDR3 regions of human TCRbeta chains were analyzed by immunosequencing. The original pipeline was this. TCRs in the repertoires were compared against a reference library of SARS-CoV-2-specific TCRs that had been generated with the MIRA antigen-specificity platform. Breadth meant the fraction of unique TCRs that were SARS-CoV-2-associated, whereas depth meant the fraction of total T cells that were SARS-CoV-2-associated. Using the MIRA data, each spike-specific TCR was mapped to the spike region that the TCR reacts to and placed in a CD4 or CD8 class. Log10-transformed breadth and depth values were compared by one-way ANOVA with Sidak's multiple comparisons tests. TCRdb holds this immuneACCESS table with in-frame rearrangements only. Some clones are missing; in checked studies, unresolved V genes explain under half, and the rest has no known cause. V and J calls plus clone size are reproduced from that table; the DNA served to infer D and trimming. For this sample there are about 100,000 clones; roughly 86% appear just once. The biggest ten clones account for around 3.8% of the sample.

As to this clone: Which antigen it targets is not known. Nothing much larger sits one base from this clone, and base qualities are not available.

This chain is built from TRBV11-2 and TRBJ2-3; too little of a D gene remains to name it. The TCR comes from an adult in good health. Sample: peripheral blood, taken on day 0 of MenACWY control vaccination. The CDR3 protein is CASSLDGRVTDTQYF. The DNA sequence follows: TGTGCCAGCAGCTTAGATGGGCGAGTCACAGATACGCAGTATTTT.